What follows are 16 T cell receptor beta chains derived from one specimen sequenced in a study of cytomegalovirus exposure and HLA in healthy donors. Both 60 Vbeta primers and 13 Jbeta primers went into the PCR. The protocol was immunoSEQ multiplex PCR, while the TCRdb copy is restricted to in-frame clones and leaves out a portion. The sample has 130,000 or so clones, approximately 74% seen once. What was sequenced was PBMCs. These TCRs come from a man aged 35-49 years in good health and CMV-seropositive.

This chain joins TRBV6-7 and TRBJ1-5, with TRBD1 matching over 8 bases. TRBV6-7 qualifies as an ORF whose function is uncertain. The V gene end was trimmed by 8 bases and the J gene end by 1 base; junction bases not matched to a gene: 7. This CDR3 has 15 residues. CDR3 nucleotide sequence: TGTGCCAGCTCCTCCCGGGACAGGAGCAATCAGCCCCAGCATTTT. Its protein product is CASSSRDRSNQPQHF.

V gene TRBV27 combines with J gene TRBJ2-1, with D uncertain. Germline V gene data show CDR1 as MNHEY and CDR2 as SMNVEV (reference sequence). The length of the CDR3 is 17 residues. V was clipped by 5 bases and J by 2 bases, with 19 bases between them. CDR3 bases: TGTGCCAGCAGTCCCCGAGCGCGGTCAATAACCTACAATGAGCAGTTCTTC. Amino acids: CASSPRARSITYNEQFF.

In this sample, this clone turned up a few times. The CDR3 sequence is CASSQDPGQGRGSGIQYF. The DNA for the CDR3 is TGTGCCAGCAGCCAAGATCCAGGCCAGGGAAGGGGATCTGGCATTCAGTACTTC. The chain links TRBV14 to TRBJ2-4, with TRBD1 as a possible D gene (5 bases). Per the germline V gene, CDR1 is SGHDN and CDR2 is FVKESK. V was cut by 0 bases and J by 9 bases, with 24 bases left in between. The length of the CDR3 is 18 residues.

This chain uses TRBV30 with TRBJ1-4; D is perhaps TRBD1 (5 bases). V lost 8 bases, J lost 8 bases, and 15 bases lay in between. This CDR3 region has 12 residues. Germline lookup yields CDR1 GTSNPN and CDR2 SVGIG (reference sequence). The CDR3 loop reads CASGDLWEKLFF. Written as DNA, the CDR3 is TGTGCCAGCGGGGACTTGTGGGAAAAACTGTTTTTT.

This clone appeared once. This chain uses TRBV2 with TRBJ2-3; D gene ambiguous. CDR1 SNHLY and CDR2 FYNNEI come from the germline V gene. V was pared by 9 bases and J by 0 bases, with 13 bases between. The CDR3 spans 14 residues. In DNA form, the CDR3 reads TGTGCCAGACAGAGCCTTCCTAGCACAGATACGCAGTATTTT. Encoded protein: CARQSLPSTDTQYF.

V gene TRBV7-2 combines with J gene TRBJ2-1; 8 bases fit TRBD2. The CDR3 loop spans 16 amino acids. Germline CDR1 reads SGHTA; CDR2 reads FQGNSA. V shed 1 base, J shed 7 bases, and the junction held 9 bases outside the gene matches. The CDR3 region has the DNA TGTGCCAGCAGCTTAGTCTCGGGGGGGGCGAGGAATGAGCAGTTCTTC. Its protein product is CASSLVSGGARNEQFF.

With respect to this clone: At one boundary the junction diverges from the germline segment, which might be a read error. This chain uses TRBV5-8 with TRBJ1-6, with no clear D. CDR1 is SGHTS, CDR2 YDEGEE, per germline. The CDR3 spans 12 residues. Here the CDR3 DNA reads TGTGTCAGCAGCTTGGTCCCCTCAACACTCCACTTT. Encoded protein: CVSSLVPSTLHF.

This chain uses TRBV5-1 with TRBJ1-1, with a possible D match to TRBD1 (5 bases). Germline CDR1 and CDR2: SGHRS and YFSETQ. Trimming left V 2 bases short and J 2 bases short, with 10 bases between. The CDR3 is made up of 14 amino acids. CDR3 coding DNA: TGCGCCAGCAGCTTTGTCGGGGGAAACACTGAAGCTTTCTTT. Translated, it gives CASSFVGGNTEAFF.

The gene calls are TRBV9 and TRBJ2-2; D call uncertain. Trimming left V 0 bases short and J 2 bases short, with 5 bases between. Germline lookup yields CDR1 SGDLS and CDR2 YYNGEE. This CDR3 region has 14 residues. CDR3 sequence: CASSVVANTGELFF. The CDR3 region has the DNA TGTGCCAGCAGCGTAGTGGCAAACACCGGGGAGCTGTTTTTT. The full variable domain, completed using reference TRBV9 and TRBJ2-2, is DSGVTQTPKHLITATGQRVTLRCSPRSGDLSVYWYQQSLDQGLQFLIQYYNGEERAKGNILERFSAQQFPDLHSELNLSSLELGDSALYFCASSVVANTGELFFGEGSRLTVL.

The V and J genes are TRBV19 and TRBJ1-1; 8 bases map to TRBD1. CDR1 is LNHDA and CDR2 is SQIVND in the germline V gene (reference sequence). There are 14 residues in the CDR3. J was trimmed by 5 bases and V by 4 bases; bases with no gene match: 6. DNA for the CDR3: TGTGCCAGTAGTAGGACAGGGAAATCAACTGAAGCTTTCTTT. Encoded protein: CASSRTGKSTEAFF.

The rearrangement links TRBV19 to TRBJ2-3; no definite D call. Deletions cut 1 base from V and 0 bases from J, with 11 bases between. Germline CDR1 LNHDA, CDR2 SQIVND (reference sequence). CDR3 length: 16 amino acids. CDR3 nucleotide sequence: TGTGCCAGTAGTATAGGTGGCGGCTTCAGCACAGATACGCAGTATTTT. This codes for CASSIGGGFSTDTQYF.

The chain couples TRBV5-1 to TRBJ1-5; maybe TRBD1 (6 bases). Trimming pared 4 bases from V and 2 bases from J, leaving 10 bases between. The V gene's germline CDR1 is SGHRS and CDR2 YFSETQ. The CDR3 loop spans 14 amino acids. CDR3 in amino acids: CASSLEGGNQPQHF. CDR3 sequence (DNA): TGCGCCAGCAGCCTCGAGGGGGGCAATCAGCCCCAGCATTTT.

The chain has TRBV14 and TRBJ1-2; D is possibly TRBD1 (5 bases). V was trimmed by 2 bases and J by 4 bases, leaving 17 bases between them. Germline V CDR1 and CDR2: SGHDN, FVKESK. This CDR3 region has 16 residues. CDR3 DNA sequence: TGTGCCAGCAGCCAAAGGACGGGGGTGGGCGGCTATGGCTACACCTTC. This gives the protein CASSQRTGVGGYGYTF.

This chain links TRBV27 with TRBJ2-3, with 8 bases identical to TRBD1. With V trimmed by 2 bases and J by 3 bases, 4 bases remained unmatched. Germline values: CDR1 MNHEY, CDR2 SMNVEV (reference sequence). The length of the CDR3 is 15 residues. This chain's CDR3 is CASSLKDRVTDTQYF. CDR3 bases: TGTGCCAGCAGTTTAAAGGACAGGGTGACAGATACGCAGTATTTT.

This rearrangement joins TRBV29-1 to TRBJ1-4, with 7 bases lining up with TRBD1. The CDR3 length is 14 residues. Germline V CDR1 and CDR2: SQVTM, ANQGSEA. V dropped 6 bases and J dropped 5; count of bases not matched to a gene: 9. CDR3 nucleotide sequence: TGCAGCGTAATCTCGGGACAGCTAAATGAAAAACTGTTTTTT. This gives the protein CSVISGQLNEKLFF.

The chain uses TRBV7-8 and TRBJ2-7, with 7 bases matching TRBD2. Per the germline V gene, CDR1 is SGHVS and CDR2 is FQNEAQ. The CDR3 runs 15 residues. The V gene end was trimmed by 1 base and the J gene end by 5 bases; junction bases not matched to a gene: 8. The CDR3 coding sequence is TGTGCCAGCAGCTTAGTAAGAGGGGAGGGTGACGAGCAGTACTTC. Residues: CASSLVRGEGDEQYF.